The 23 T cell receptor beta chains presented below share a single source sample, sequenced in a study of a mutant IDH1 vaccine in newly diagnosed glioma. Time point reported: baseline, week 1 (first vaccination visit). Documented treatment: pre-vaccination baseline after standard-of-care therapy. TCRdb keeps only in-frame clones here, not all; method: immunoSEQ multiplex PCR. The sample has approximately 35,000 clones, approximately 86% seen once. The source was PBMCs, collected from a glioma patient treated with radiotherapy, temozolomide or both. The source of these receptors is a woman in her 40s with glioma.

V is TRBV18 and J is TRBJ1-2; perhaps TRBD1 as D (5 bases). Looked up from germline, CDR1 is KGHSH and CDR2 is LQKENI. This CDR3 is 13 amino acids long. V lost 4 bases to trimming and J lost 8 bases, with 14 bases between them. CDR3 residues: CASSQGANEGYTF. DNA of the CDR3: TGTGCCAGCTCACAAGGGGCCAATGAGGGCTACACCTTC.

In its sample, this clone was seen once. The V gene is TRBV18, the J gene TRBJ2-1, with 9 bases matching TRBD1. The germline V gene encodes CDR1 KGHSH and CDR2 LQKENI. V dropped 3 bases and J dropped 5; count of bases not matched to a gene: 5. This CDR3 is 15 amino acids long. CDR3 coding DNA: TGTGCCAGCTCACCCGGACAGGGGCCAAACAATGAGCAGTTCTTC. This sequence encodes CASSPGQGPNNEQFF.

This clone turned up a few times. This chain uses TRBV29-1 with TRBJ1-1; a weak D match, TRBD1 (6 bases). The CDR3 spans 12 residues. CDR1 and CDR2 from the germline V gene are SQVTM and ANQGSEA. V shed 6 bases and J shed 4 bases, with 12 bases lying between them. DNA of the CDR3: TGCAGCGTCCAAAGGGGGGGCACTGAAGCTTTCTTT. Encoded protein: CSVQRGGTEAFF.

The chain employs TRBV5-4 and TRBJ1-1, with TRBD1 identical over 10 bases. V was pared by 4 bases and J by 6 bases, with 3 bases of the junction left unmatched. Germline-derived CDR1 and CDR2 are SGHNT and YYREEE (reference sequence). The CDR3 is 13 amino acids. The CDR3 coding sequence is TGTGCCAGCAGCCCGGGGACAGGGGCTGAAGCTTTCTTT. Amino acid sequence: CASSPGTGAEAFF.

Comments on this clone: The junction does not match germline at one end; this may be a read error. This chain connects TRBV2 to TRBJ2-7; D perhaps matches TRBD1 (5 bases). Per the germline V gene, CDR1 is SNHLY and CDR2 is FYNNEI. This CDR3 comprises 11 residues. In nucleotides, the CDR3 is TGTGCCAGCAGTCGAGGTCAGGGAAGGTCTTTC. This translates into CASSRGQGRSF.

The chain links TRBV27 to TRBJ2-3; 12 bases are shared with TRBD2. Germline V gene data show CDR1 as MNHEY and CDR2 as SMNVEV (reference sequence). With V trimmed by 3 bases and J by 3 bases, 1 base remained unmatched. This CDR3 has 15 amino acids. The chain's CDR3 is CASSLTSGSTDTQYF. CDR3 sequence (DNA): TGTGCCAGCAGTTTGACTAGCGGGAGTACAGATACGCAGTATTTT.

The rearrangement uses TRBV21-1 and TRBJ2-1; the D call TRBD1 from the table was never checked on the DNA. TRBV21-1 is marked as a pseudogene. This CDR3 contains 16 residues. DNA for the CDR3: TGTGCCAGCAGCAAAGCCCGACAGGGACCCTACAATGAGCAGTTCTTC. Its translation is CASSKARQGPYNEQFF.

The V call is TRBV10-3, the J call TRBJ2-5, with D possibly matching TRBD1 (6 bases). The germline V gene encodes CDR1 ENHRY and CDR2 SYGVKD. The length of the CDR3 is 14 residues. V was shortened by 6 bases and J by 2 bases, with 13 bases between the two germline ends. The CDR3 sequence: CAIRRTGQQETQYF. The CDR3 nucleotides are TGTGCCATCAGGAGGACGGGACAACAAGAGACCCAGTACTTC.

The genes are TRBV5-6 and TRBJ2-5, with 9 bases lining up with TRBD1. The CDR3 runs to 15 residues. The germline V gene encodes CDR1 SGHDT and CDR2 YYEEEE. The trim removed 0 bases at V and 2 bases at J, leaving 2 bases unmatched. The CDR3 DNA reads as TGTGCCAGCAGCTTGGACAGGGGGCAGCAAGAGACCCAGTACTTC. This sequence encodes CASSLDRGQQETQYF.

The chain uses TRBV7-3 and TRBJ2-7; 14 bases are shared with TRBD2. This CDR3 spans 13 amino acids. V lost 5 bases and J lost 12; bases outside the gene matches: 6. Germline CDR1 SGHTA, CDR2 FQGTGA. The CDR3 nucleotides are TGTGCCAGCAGCCCGGGACTAGCGGGAGATCTGTACTTC. This codes for CASSPGLAGDLYF.

The chain links TRBV7-2 to TRBJ2-1; maybe TRBD2 (6 bases). CDR1 SGHTA and CDR2 FQGNSA come from the germline V gene. The germline V and J ends were trimmed by 2 bases and 6 bases, with 11 bases remaining between them. The CDR3 length is 14 residues. For the CDR3, the DNA is TGTGCCAGCAGCTTATTAAGGGACTCCAATGAGCAGTTCTTC. Its protein product is CASSLLRDSNEQFF.

The chain recombines TRBV25-1 with TRBJ1-1; the D is unclear. This CDR3 has 14 amino acids. Per germline, CDR1 MGHDK and CDR2 SYGVNS. V lost 1 base to trimming and J lost 2 bases, with 8 bases between them. The CDR3 here is CASSEWAGNTEAFF. Written as DNA, the CDR3 is TGTGCCAGCAGTGAATGGGCAGGAAACACTGAAGCTTTCTTT.

The chain joins TRBV5-1 to TRBJ2-3, with D unclear. V lost 3 bases and J 2 bases, leaving 7 bases between the germline ends. This CDR3 has 13 amino acids. The germline V gene encodes CDR1 SGHRS and CDR2 YFSETQ. The CDR3, as DNA: TGCGCCAGCAGCTCCCAGGTCACAGATACGCAGTATTTT. Protein sequence: CASSSQVTDTQYF.

The chain is built from TRBV6-6 and TRBJ1-2; D might be TRBD1 (5 bases). Germline values: CDR1 MNHNY, CDR2 SVGAGI (reference sequence). Trimming removed 5 bases from V and 0 bases from J, with 7 bases in between. The CDR3 covers 13 residues. CDR3 amino acids: CASSIGANYGYTF. In nucleotides, the CDR3 is TGTGCCAGCAGTATAGGGGCTAACTATGGCTACACCTTC.

This clone has more than one count but fewer than ten. The chain carries TRBV7-8 and TRBJ1-1; D might be TRBD1 (5 bases). Germline V CDR1 and CDR2: SGHVS, FQNEAQ. The CDR3 has 13 amino acids. V was pared by 3 bases and J by 5 bases, with 10 bases between. CDR3 protein: CASSFAGSTEAFF. The CDR3 nucleotides are TGTGCCAGCAGCTTCGCAGGGTCTACTGAAGCTTTCTTT. Variable domain in full (rest from reference TRBV7-8 and TRBJ1-1): GAGVSQSPRYKVAKRGQDVALRCDPISGHVSLFWYQQALGQGPEFLTYFQNEAQLDKSGLPSDRFFAERPEGSVSTLKIQRTQQEDSAVYLCASSFAGSTEAFFGQGTRLTVV.

The rearrangement joins TRBV5-8 to TRBJ2-2; TRBD2 might be the D (5 bases). The germline V and J ends were trimmed by 1 base and 1 base, with 8 bases remaining between them. This CDR3 contains 15 residues. CDR1 is SGHTS, CDR2 YDEGEE, per germline. This CDR3 is CASSLRGQNTGELFF. The DNA for the CDR3 is TGTGCCAGCAGCTTGAGAGGGCAGAACACCGGGGAGCTGTTTTTT.

The V and J genes are TRBV2 and TRBJ2-2; TRBD2 matches 8 bases. With 3 bases clipped from V and 5 bases from J, the junction kept 5 bases outside the gene matches. The CDR3 has 15 residues. The germline gives CDR1 SNHLY, CDR2 FYNNEI. The CDR3 region has the DNA TGTGCCAGCAGTGATCAAGCGGGAGTTACCGGGGAGCTGTTTTTT. Encoded protein: CASSDQAGVTGELFF.

The CDR3 DNA follows: TGTGCCAGCAGCCGCGGGCTCCGAGGCACCGGGGAGCTGTTTTTT. Its protein product is CASSRGLRGTGELFF. The chain joins TRBV7-8 to TRBJ2-2, with TRBD2 as a possible D gene (5 bases). This CDR3 is 15 amino acids long. Deletions cut 5 bases from V and 4 bases from J, with 14 bases between. Germline loops: CDR1 SGHVS, CDR2 FQNEAQ. Full variable domain (missing parts from reference TRBV7-8 and TRBJ2-2): GAGVSQSPRYKVAKRGQDVALRCDPISGHVSLFWYQQALGQGPEFLTYFQNEAQLDKSGLPSDRFFAERPEGSVSTLKIQRTQQEDSAVYLCASSRGLRGTGELFFGEGSRLTVL.

The chain carries TRBV13 and TRBJ2-2; 11 bases agree with TRBD2. CDR1 and CDR2 from the germline V gene are PRHDT and FYEKMQ (reference sequence). This CDR3 comprises 16 residues. The junction had 10 bases not matched to a gene; V was cut back by 4 bases and J by 9 bases. CDR3: CASSSSSGGLTRELFF. The DNA for the CDR3 is TGTGCCAGCAGCTCCTCTAGCGGGGGGCTTACCCGGGAGCTGTTTTTT.

The V gene is TRBV6-6, the J gene TRBJ2-1; TRBD2 might be the D (5 bases). Per germline, CDR1 MNHNY and CDR2 SVGAGI (reference sequence). V lost 10 bases, J lost 8 bases, and 15 bases lay in between. This CDR3 spans 12 amino acids. The CDR3 DNA is TGTGCCACCCAGAGACGGGGTTATGAGCAGTTCTTC. Translating gives CATQRRGYEQFF.

Regarding this clone: Other DNA sequences in this specimen translate into the identical CDR3. The chain recombines TRBV7-9 with TRBJ1-1, with 7 bases identical to TRBD1. Looked up from germline, CDR1 is SEHNR and CDR2 is FQNEAQ (reference sequence). V gave up 1 base and J gave up 4 bases; unmatched junction bases: 0. The CDR3 consists of 13 residues. The CDR3 DNA reads TGTGCCAGCAGCTTAGGACAGGGCACTGAAGCTTTCTTT. Translating gives CASSLGQGTEAFF. Full variable domain (remainder filled in from reference TRBV7-9 and TRBJ1-1): DTGVSQNPRHKITKRGQNVTFRCDPISEHNRLYWYRQTLGQGPEFLTYFQNEAQLEKSRLLSDRFSAERPKGSFSTLEIQRTEQGDSAMYLCASSLGQGTEAFFGQGTRLTVV.

The chain has TRBV2 and TRBJ1-2; 7 bases match TRBD1. V gave up 0 bases and J gave up 3 bases; unmatched junction bases: 7. CDR3 length: 16 residues. Germline V gene data show CDR1 as SNHLY and CDR2 as FYNNEI. The CDR3 protein is CASSEASGGGDYGYTF. DNA of the CDR3: TGTGCCAGCAGTGAAGCGTCTGGAGGGGGCGACTATGGCTACACCTTC.

The V call is TRBV10-3, the J call TRBJ1-2; perhaps TRBD1 as D (5 bases). The V end lost 0 bases, the J end lost 8 bases, and 16 bases lay between the germline ends. Per germline, CDR1 ENHRY and CDR2 SYGVKD. CDR3 length: 15 residues. CDR3 in amino acids: CAISESGAGLSGYTF. The CDR3 DNA sequence: TGTGCCATCAGTGAGTCCGGGGCGGGCCTCTCGGGCTACACCTTC.